Below are 25 T cell receptor beta chains sequenced from a single sample in a study of T cell repertoires in cytomegalovirus infection. The antigens for these receptors are not known. One entry per CDR3 protein, called by TCRdb with MiXCR from the reads. Of 550,000 to 700,000 distinct CDR3 sequences in the sample, 35% to 50% are singletons; the top ten hold about half. Sequencing was performed on cultured PBMCs, taken from culture after CMV antigen stimulation. The receptors shown here come from a human donor in good health (CMV status not recorded). Some clones in this sample may be carry-over from other donors' samples.

This clonotype was seen repeatedly, ten times or more. This sequence joins TRBV7-2 and TRBJ2-3, with 14 positions matching TRBD2. V was pared by 6 bases and J by 2 bases, with 4 bases of the junction left unmatched. The CDR3 is 16 amino acids. Germline-derived CDR1 and CDR2 are SGHTA and FQGNSA. The CDR3 DNA is TGTGCCAGCAGTCGGACTAGCGGGGGGCCCACAGATACGCAGTATTTT. This encodes CASSRTSGGPTDTQYF. Complete variable domain (other parts from reference TRBV7-2 and TRBJ2-3): GAGVSQSPSNKVTEKGKDVELRCDPISGHTALYWYRQSLGQGLEFLIYFQGNSAPDKSGLPSDRFSAERTGGSVSTLTIQRTQQEDSAVYLCASSRTSGGPTDTQYFGPGTRLTVL.

This clonotype was counted between two and nine times. J is TRBJ2-5 and V is TRBV7-6; a weak D match, TRBD2 (6 bases). The CDR3 is 15 residues long. Germline V CDR1 and CDR2: SGHVS, FNYEAQ. Trimming stripped 3 bases from V and 0 bases from J, with 11 bases between. The CDR3 DNA reads as TGTGCCAGCAGCTTCCGGGAGTTTTACCAAGAGACCCAGTACTTC. Its translation: CASSFREFYQETQYF.

The chain recombines TRBV6-1 with TRBJ1-1; D not certain. This CDR3 spans 13 amino acids. Per germline, CDR1 MNHNS and CDR2 SASEGT. V dropped 5 bases and J dropped 2 bases, with 9 bases sitting between them. CDR3 in DNA: TGTGCCAGCAGTTGGCAGCCCAACACTGAAGCTTTCTTT. It encodes CASSWQPNTEAFF.

The J gene is TRBJ2-1, the V gene TRBV29-1; D possibly corresponds to TRBD1 (6 bases). The V gene lost 4 bases and the J gene lost 16 bases, with 17 bases spanning the gap. The V gene's germline CDR1 is SQVTM and CDR2 ANQGSEA. This CDR3 is built from 11 residues. CDR3 sequence: CSVGGGQSEFF. Here the CDR3 DNA reads TGCAGCGTTGGGGGTGGACAGTCAGAATTCTTC.

The CDR3 sequence: CASSSPTGGRRTLDDYEQYF. The CDR3 nucleotides are TGTGCCAGCAGCTCCCCGACCGGGGGCAGGCGGACCCTTGACGACTACGAGCAGTACTTC. V gene TRBV5-6 combines with J gene TRBJ2-7, with D perhaps being TRBD1 or TRBD2 (6 bases each). Trimming stripped 3 bases from V and 3 bases from J, with 31 bases between. This CDR3 is built from 20 residues. CDR1 and CDR2 from the germline V gene are SGHDT and YYEEEE.

The chain carries TRBV7-4 and TRBJ1-6, with D maybe TRBD1 (5 bases). CDR3 size: 17 residues. V was trimmed by 3 bases and J by 2 bases, leaving 14 bases between them. Per the germline V gene, CDR1 is SGHVT and CDR2 is SQSDAQ. The CDR3 region has the DNA TGTGCCAGCAGCTTCCGAGGGGCGCCACCCTATAATTCACCCCTCCACTTT. It codes for CASSFRGAPPYNSPLHF. The full variable domain, completed using reference TRBV7-4 and TRBJ1-6, is GAGVSQSPRYKVAKRGRDVALRCDSISGHVTLYWYRQTLGQGSEVLTYSQSDAQRDKSGRPSGRFSAERPERSVSTLKIQRTEQGDSAVYLCASSFRGAPPYNSPLHFGNGTRLTVT.

The rearrangement uses TRBV6-8 and TRBJ2-3; TRBD2 matches at 7 bases. The CDR3 runs to 17 residues. Germline V gene data show CDR1 as MNHGY and CDR2 as SAAAGT. V shed 2 bases, J shed 0 bases, and the junction held 8 bases outside the gene matches. The CDR3 DNA sequence: TGTGCCAGCAGTTACGAGACTAGCCGCACTAGCACAGATACGCAGTATTTT. Its translation is CASSYETSRTSTDTQYF.

The V and J genes are TRBV20-1 and TRBJ1-4; no reliable D call. The CDR3 has 13 residues. The V gene lost 3 bases and the J gene lost 5 bases, with 10 bases spanning the gap. Germline V gene lookup returns CDR1 DFQATT and CDR2 SNEGSKA (reference sequence). The CDR3 region has the DNA TGCAGTGCTAGTTTGGGAGGGAATGAAAAACTGTTTTTT. As protein: CSASLGGNEKLFF.

Only a few counts were recorded for this clonotype. The chain couples TRBV28 to TRBJ1-1, with a tentative D call TRBD1 (5 bases). Trimming removed 2 bases at V and 3 bases at J, with 10 bases between. The germline V gene has CDR1 MDHEN and CDR2 SYDVKM. This CDR3 has 14 amino acids. Here the CDR3 DNA reads TGTGCCAGCAGTTTAGGGGCGCGAGACACTGAAGCTTTCTTT. Translation: CASSLGARDTEAFF.

The chain combines TRBV5-5 with TRBJ2-7; TRBD1 or TRBD2 may be the D gene (5 bases each). The V and J ends lost 4 bases and 2 bases respectively, with 16 bases between them. CDR3 length equals 15 residues. CDR1 and CDR2 (germline): SGHKS, YYEKEE (reference sequence). CDR3 nucleotide sequence: TGTGCCAGCAGCAAGACCGGGACGAGTACCTACGAGCAGTACTTC. Translating it yields CASSKTGTSTYEQYF. The whole variable domain, filled in from reference TRBV5-5 and TRBJ2-7, reads DAGVTQSPTHLIKTRGQQVTLRCSPISGHKSVSWYQQVLGQGPQFIFQYYEKEERGRGNFPDRFSARQFPNYSSELNVNALLLGDSALYLCASSKTGTSTYEQYFGPGTRLTVT.

The rearrangement joins TRBV7-9 to TRBJ2-5; TRBD1 or TRBD2 may be the D gene (5 bases each). The CDR3 runs 14 residues. Germline values: CDR1 SEHNR, CDR2 FQNEAQ (reference sequence). V gave up 5 bases and J gave up 2 bases, with 12 bases separating them. The CDR3 sequence is CASSTSGLQETQYF. The CDR3 DNA is TGTGCCAGCAGCACCTCGGGGCTGCAAGAGACCCAGTACTTC. Filled out from reference TRBV7-9 and TRBJ2-5, the complete variable domain reads DTGVSQNPRHKITKRGQNVTFRCDPISEHNRLYWYRQTLGQGPEFLTYFQNEAQLEKSRLLSDRFSAERPKGSFSTLEIQRTEQGDSAMYLCASSTSGLQETQYFGPGTRLLVL.

In its sample, this clonotype was seen a few times. J is TRBJ1-5 and V is TRBV19; TRBD1 matches at 10 bases. Per germline, CDR1 LNHDA and CDR2 SQIVND (reference sequence). Losses at the gene ends were 6 bases for V and 0 bases for J; bases not matched to a gene: 11. This CDR3 comprises 18 residues. CDR3 sequence: CASRLRGQGTYSNQPQHF. The CDR3 DNA follows: TGTGCCAGTAGACTAAGGGGACAGGGGACTTATAGCAATCAGCCCCAGCATTTT. Filled out from reference TRBV19 and TRBJ1-5, the complete variable domain reads DGGITQSPKYLFRKEGQNVTLSCEQNLNHDAMYWYRQDPGQGLRLIYYSQIVNDFQKGDIAEGYSVSREKKESFPLTVTSAQKNPTAFYLCASRLRGQGTYSNQPQHFGDGTRLSIL.

V gene TRBV12-3 or TRBV12-4 combines with J gene TRBJ1-5, with unresolved D. The V end lost 3 bases, the J end lost 3 bases, and 6 bases lay between the germline ends. The CDR3 is made up of 13 amino acids. CDR3 nucleotides: TGTGCCAGCAGTTTTGGTAACAATCAGCCCCAGCATTTT. Protein sequence: CASSFGNNQPQHF.

The chain uses TRBV24-1 and TRBJ2-3; D may be TRBD1 or TRBD2 (5 bases each). Germline V gene lookup returns CDR1 KGHDR and CDR2 SFDVKD. The CDR3 consists of 15 residues. V was trimmed by 4 bases and J by 3 bases, leaving 13 bases between them. The CDR3 is CATSDRGQFTDTQYF. The CDR3 nucleotides are TGTGCCACCAGTGACCGGGGCCAATTTACAGATACGCAGTATTTT.

The chain carries TRBV28 and TRBJ1-2; 7 nucleotides align to TRBD1. The V gene's germline CDR1 is MDHEN and CDR2 SYDVKM. V shed 6 bases, J shed 0 bases, and the junction held 7 bases outside the gene matches. This CDR3 contains 15 residues. The CDR3 loop reads CASSRLGTANYGYTF. In DNA form, the CDR3 reads TGTGCCAGCAGCCGTCTCGGGACAGCTAACTATGGCTACACCTTC.

V usage is TRBV20-1 and J usage is TRBJ1-1, with D unresolved. The germline gives CDR1 DFQATT, CDR2 SNEGSKA (reference sequence). There are 14 residues in the CDR3. Trimming took off 5 bases at V and 1 base at J, with 14 bases between the two ends. CDR3 region: CSASRGPPNTEAFF. DNA for the CDR3: TGCAGTGCTTCCCGAGGGCCGCCGAACACTGAAGCTTTCTTT.

The chain links TRBV11-2 to TRBJ2-1; 14 bases align to TRBD2. This CDR3 is built from 18 residues. Germline CDR1 SGHAT, CDR2 FQNNGV. The ends lost 5 bases at V and 0 bases at J; junction bases unmatched: 6. The CDR3 DNA follows: TGTGCCAGCAGCCCCTGGACTAGCGGGGGGAGCTCCTACAATGAGCAGTTCTTC. Residues: CASSPWTSGGSSYNEQFF.

The chain recombines TRBV7-6 with TRBJ2-1; possible D gene TRBD2, 5 bases. The CDR3 spans 13 residues. The V gene's germline CDR1 is SGHVS and CDR2 FNYEAQ. The V end was cut by 1 base, the J end by 5 bases, with 6 bases between. CDR3 sequence (DNA): TGTGCCAGCAGCTTAGAGGAGGACAATGAGCAGTTCTTC. Encoded protein: CASSLEEDNEQFF.

This clonotype was recorded a few times. The chain recombines TRBV12-3 or TRBV12-4 with TRBJ1-1, with D maybe TRBD1 (6 bases). Trimming cost V 5 bases and J 3 bases, with 13 bases left between them. The CDR3 extends over 14 amino acids. The CDR3 is CASSPTGSHTEAFF. The CDR3, as DNA: TGTGCCAGCAGTCCAACAGGGAGCCACACTGAAGCTTTCTTT.

The chain joins TRBV20-1 to TRBJ1-4; possible D gene TRBD1, 5 bases. V gave up 5 bases and J gave up 3 bases, with 13 bases separating them. The germline CDR1 and CDR2 sequences are DFQATT and SNEGSKA (reference sequence). The CDR3 contains 14 residues. DNA of the CDR3: TGCAGTGCTGGTCTGGGACCTTCTAATGAAAAACTGTTTTTT. The encoded protein is CSAGLGPSNEKLFF.

The chain combines TRBV11-2 with TRBJ2-3, with 10 bases that match TRBD2. Germline V gene sequence: CDR1 SGHAT, CDR2 FQNNGV. V trimming: 7 bases; J trimming: 0 bases; junction bases outside the gene matches: 7. This CDR3 has 16 residues. The CDR3 reads CASTKREGVSTDTQYF. The CDR3, as DNA: TGTGCCAGCACCAAGCGGGAGGGGGTCAGCACAGATACGCAGTATTTT.

This clonotype was counted between two and nine times. The chain has TRBV20-1 and TRBJ2-1; D is ambiguous. The CDR3 has 14 amino acids. V gave up 0 bases and J gave up 5 bases, with 11 bases separating them. In germline, CDR1 is DFQATT, CDR2 SNEGSKA (reference sequence). CDR3 residues: CSARDHTTNNEQFF. The CDR3 region has the DNA TGCAGTGCTAGAGATCATACTACGAACAATGAGCAGTTCTTC.

The chain is built from TRBV7-8 and TRBJ2-7; the D gene is possibly TRBD2 (6 bases). The ends were cut back, 3 bases at V and 3 bases at J, with 9 bases in the middle. This CDR3 is 13 amino acids long. Germline V gene data show CDR1 as SGHVS and CDR2 as FQNEAQ. CDR3: CASSFSGVYEQYF. For the CDR3, the DNA is TGTGCCAGCAGCTTCTCGGGGGTCTACGAGCAGTACTTC.

Only one count was recorded for this clonotype. This chain uses TRBV4-1 with TRBJ2-1; the match to TRBD2 covers 11 bases. Trimming removed 4 bases from V and 6 bases from J; junction bases left unmatched: 8. CDR3 size: 16 residues. CDR1 and CDR2 from the germline V gene are MGHRA and YSYEKL. The CDR3 here is CASSPRLAGNGNEQFF. The CDR3 DNA sequence: TGCGCCAGCAGCCCTAGACTAGCGGGAAATGGCAATGAGCAGTTCTTC.

There are many counts of this clonotype. V gene TRBV7-2 combines with J gene TRBJ1-2, with TRBD1 matching over 10 bases. Germline V gives CDR1 SGHTA, CDR2 FQGNSA. This CDR3 is 14 amino acids long. Trimming cost V 5 bases and J 7 bases; bases outside gene matches: 7. CDR3 DNA sequence: TGTGCCAGCAGCGTCGGGACAGGGGTTGCTGGCTACACCTTC. It specifies CASSVGTGVAGYTF.